One and the same sample provided the 32 T cell receptor beta chains below, sequenced in a study of T cells in Graves' hyperthyroidism and ophthalmopathy. The CDR3 regions of TCR beta were amplified from RNA transcripts. RT-PCR in the first round (using the HTBI primer set) targeted the TCR CDR3. TCRdb fed the multiplex PCR reads into MiXCR, producing one record per CDR3 protein. Of 150,000 or so distinct CDR3 sequences in the sample, about 20% were seen once. The sample taken for sequencing was blood. These TCRs come from a woman aged 45-59 years with Graves' hyperthyroidism that later progressed to Graves' ophthalmopathy.

This clonotype occurred many times. J is TRBJ2-3 and V is TRBV11-2; 8 bases are a match to TRBD1. From germline, CDR1 is SGHAT and CDR2 FQNNGV. V was pared by 1 base and J by 5 bases, with 8 bases of the junction left unmatched. The CDR3 consists of 16 residues. CDR3 sequence: CASSLVRAGGRDTQYF. The CDR3, as DNA: TGTGCCAGCAGCTTAGTTCGAGCAGGGGGCAGAGATACGCAGTATTTT. Combining the CDR3 with reference TRBV11-2 and TRBJ2-3 gives the whole variable domain EAGVAQSPRYKIIEKRQSVAFWCNPISGHATLYWYQQILGQGPKLLIQFQNNGVVDDSQLPKDRFSAERLKGVDSTLKIQPAKLEDSAVYLCASSLVRAGGRDTQYFGPGTRLTVL.

This clonotype has only a few counts. The chain has TRBV6-2 or TRBV6-3 and TRBJ1-4; 10 bases match TRBD1. V lost 3 bases to trimming and J lost 8 bases; unmatched junction nucleotides: 9. CDR3 length equals 16 residues. In germline, CDR1 is MNHEY, CDR2 SVGEGT. CDR3 protein: CASSYGTGESVEKLFF. The CDR3 DNA follows: TGTGCCAGCAGTTATGGGACAGGGGAGTCGGTGGAAAAACTGTTTTTT.

This clonotype has a count of ten or more. The chain links TRBV3-1 to TRBJ2-1; 9 nucleotides agree with TRBD2. CDR1 and CDR2 (germline): LGHDT, YNNKEL (reference sequence). J lost 3 bases, V lost 0 bases, and 3 bases had no gene match. The CDR3 has 16 residues. CDR3 in amino acids: CASSQDGGRGYNEQFF. Here the CDR3 DNA reads TGTGCCAGCAGCCAAGATGGCGGGAGGGGCTACAATGAGCAGTTCTTC.

The gene calls are TRBV28 and TRBJ2-1, with 9 bases fitting TRBD2. From germline, CDR1 is MDHEN and CDR2 SYDVKM. The J segment lost 8 bases and the V segment lost 6 bases, leaving 8 bases of the junction unmatched. This CDR3 is 14 amino acids long. DNA of the CDR3: TGTGCCAGCAGCCGTAGCGGGAGTACTTATGAGCAGTTCTTC. The encoded protein is CASSRSGSTYEQFF.

This clonotype was counted at least ten times. The chain recombines TRBV6-1 with TRBJ2-1; 11 bases align to TRBD2. Germline CDR1 MNHNS, CDR2 SASEGT. The CDR3 is 17 residues long. J was trimmed by 4 bases and V by 6 bases; bases with no gene match: 11. CDR3 nucleotides: TGTGCCAGCAGGCTGGAAACCGGGACTAGCGGATACAATGAGCAGTTCTTC. Translation gives CASRLETGTSGYNEQFF.

This clonotype has a count of ten or more. This rearrangement joins TRBV18 to TRBJ2-5; D is uncertain. Germline V gene data show CDR1 as KGHSH and CDR2 as LQKENI. This CDR3 region has 13 residues. Between the trimmed V and J ends, which lost 4 bases and 1 base, there was a span of 7 bases. This CDR3 reads CASSRSFQETQYF. In DNA form, the CDR3 reads TGTGCCAGCTCACGTAGCTTCCAAGAGACCCAGTACTTC.

The sample holds many counts of this clonotype. The V and J genes are TRBV20-1 and TRBJ2-5, with D perhaps matching TRBD1 (5 bases). V lost 1 base, J lost 1 base, and 22 bases lay in between. The CDR3 is made up of 18 amino acids. Germline V gives CDR1 DFQATT, CDR2 SNEGSKA (reference sequence). The CDR3 sequence: CSARGMPLGAEIQETQYF. The DNA for the CDR3 is TGCAGTGCTAGAGGAATGCCATTAGGGGCCGAGATCCAAGAGACCCAGTACTTC.

This clonotype was recorded at least ten times. This chain connects TRBV28 to TRBJ1-2; D is uncertain. The CDR3 spans 12 residues. Germline CDR1 MDHEN, CDR2 SYDVKM. Trimming cost V 5 bases and J 4 bases, with 8 bases left between them. The CDR3 loop reads CASSLQAYGYTF. Written as DNA, the CDR3 is TGTGCCAGCAGTCTCCAGGCCTATGGCTACACCTTC.

This clonotype was seen many times. The V call is TRBV27, the J call TRBJ2-3; TRBD1 matches 7 bases. The V gene end was trimmed by 8 bases and the J gene end by 3 bases; junction bases not matched to a gene: 5. The CDR3 covers 13 residues. The germline CDR1 and CDR2 sequences are MNHEY and SMNVEV (reference sequence). In DNA, the CDR3 is TGTGCCAGCCTCCAACAGGGGACAGATACGCAGTATTTT. Its protein product is CASLQQGTDTQYF.

This clonotype has a count of ten or more. The chain couples TRBV7-9 to TRBJ2-2, with D maybe TRBD1 (5 bases). Deletions cut 5 bases from V and 2 bases from J, with 15 bases between. This CDR3 has 16 residues. Germline V gene sequence: CDR1 SEHNR, CDR2 FQNEAQ (reference sequence). The CDR3 loop is CASSPKQGFNTGELFF. CDR3 nucleotide sequence: TGTGCCAGCAGCCCGAAGCAGGGCTTCAACACCGGGGAGCTGTTTTTT.

This chain uses TRBV12-3 or TRBV12-4 with TRBJ2-7; 10 nucleotides agree with TRBD2. The CDR3 is 15 amino acids. V dropped 3 bases and J dropped 4; count of bases not matched to a gene: 6. The CDR3 bases are TGTGCCAGCAGTTTGTCGGCTAGCGGGGGATACGAGCAGTACTTC. It is translated as CASSLSASGGYEQYF.

The chain links TRBV20-1 to TRBJ2-5; TRBD2 is a possible D gene (5 bases). The length of the CDR3 is 14 residues. Germline V gene data show CDR1 as DFQATT and CDR2 as SNEGSKA (reference sequence). Trimming removed 1 base from V and 4 bases from J, with 13 bases in between. The CDR3 region has the DNA TGCAGTGCTAGAGCACCACTAGGTAGAGAGACCCAGTACTTC. Translating it yields CSARAPLGRETQYF.

Only a few counts were recorded for this clonotype. The gene calls are TRBV27 and TRBJ2-2; possibly TRBD2 for D (5 bases). V lost 4 bases, J lost 8 bases, and 14 bases lay in between. Per germline, CDR1 MNHEY and CDR2 SMNVEV (reference sequence). The CDR3 has 14 residues. CDR3 in DNA: TGTGCCAGCAGTTCAGGCCGGACGGGGGGGGAGCTGTTTTTT. It specifies CASSSGRTGGELFF.

The gene calls are TRBV7-2 and TRBJ2-7; D tentatively fits TRBD1 or TRBD2 (5 bases each). The CDR3 sequence is 15 residues long. Trimming left V 1 base short and J 0 bases short, with 10 bases between. CDR1 SGHTA and CDR2 FQGNSA come from the germline V gene. The CDR3 DNA reads TGTGCCAGCAGCTTAGTTGGGGGAAGCTCCTACGAGCAGTACTTC. It is translated as CASSLVGGSSYEQYF.

The rearrangement links TRBV12-3 or TRBV12-4 to TRBJ1-1, with a possible D match to TRBD1 (6 bases). V was shortened by 6 bases and J by 4 bases, with 15 bases between the two germline ends. This CDR3 has 14 residues. CDR3: CASSTYSRGTEAFF. The CDR3 bases are TGTGCCAGCAGCACATACTCCAGGGGCACTGAAGCTTTCTTT.

This chain joins TRBV2 and TRBJ2-7; 10 nucleotides agree with TRBD1. This CDR3 region has 12 residues. The junction had 6 bases not matched to a gene; V was cut back by 11 bases and J by 5 bases. Per germline, CDR1 SNHLY and CDR2 FYNNEI. As DNA, the CDR3 is TGTGCCGGGACAGGGGAAGGTCACGAGCAGTACTTC. Residues: CAGTGEGHEQYF.

This clonotype was observed many times. Written as DNA, the CDR3 is TGTGCCAGCAGTCAACAGAGGGACCCGGCCGGTTTCGGAGAGACCCAGTACTTC. It translates to CASSQQRDPAGFGETQYF. The chain carries TRBV11-2 and TRBJ2-5; D possibly uses TRBD1 or TRBD2 (5 bases each). Germline CDR1 reads SGHAT; CDR2 reads FQNNGV. This CDR3 is 18 amino acids long. V was cut by 6 bases and J by 4 bases, with 27 bases left in between. Looking up the rest from reference TRBV11-2 and TRBJ2-5 gives the full variable domain: EAGVAQSPRYKIIEKRQSVAFWCNPISGHATLYWYQQILGQGPKLLIQFQNNGVVDDSQLPKDRFSAERLKGVDSTLKIQPAKLEDSAVYLCASSQQRDPAGFGETQYFGPGTRLLVL.

There are many counts of this clonotype. The J gene is TRBJ1-2, the V gene TRBV5-1; 7 nucleotides agree with TRBD1. V gave up 4 bases and J gave up 0 bases; unmatched junction bases: 9. Germline V lookup: CDR1 SGHRS, CDR2 YFSETQ. The CDR3 is 16 amino acids. The CDR3 reads CASSLPRGEANYGYTF. As DNA, the CDR3 is TGCGCCAGCAGCCTACCCAGGGGGGAGGCTAACTATGGCTACACCTTC.

The table lists this clonotype with many counts. The chain uses TRBV29-1 and TRBJ2-7; possible D gene TRBD2, 5 bases. The CDR3 length is 11 residues. V lost 5 bases and J lost 5, with 10 bases in between. Germline-derived CDR1 and CDR2 are SQVTM and ANQGSEA. The CDR3 DNA sequence: TGCAGCGTTTCCGGGGTCCACGAGCAGTACTTC. Protein: CSVSGVHEQYF.

This clonotype has a count of ten or more. The chain has TRBV20-1 and TRBJ1-3, with 7 bases aligning to TRBD1. V trimming: 1 base; J trimming: 2 bases; junction bases outside the gene matches: 2. The V gene's germline CDR1 is DFQATT and CDR2 SNEGSKA (reference sequence). The CDR3 extends over 14 amino acids. The CDR3 DNA follows: TGCAGTGCTAGAGTGACAGGGACTGGAAACACCATATATTTT. Protein sequence: CSARVTGTGNTIYF.

The chain has TRBV24-1 and TRBJ2-1, with TRBD2 matching 11 bases. CDR3 length equals 15 residues. Germline V gene lookup returns CDR1 KGHDR and CDR2 SFDVKD. The junction had 6 bases not matched to a gene; V was cut back by 3 bases and J by 9 bases. The CDR3 reads CATSDLAGGRGEQFF. CDR3 nucleotide sequence: TGTGCCACCAGTGATCTAGCGGGAGGAAGAGGTGAGCAGTTCTTC.

This clonotype was recorded many times. V and J are TRBV2 and TRBJ2-2, with 8 bases matching TRBD2. Germline V gene sequence: CDR1 SNHLY, CDR2 FYNNEI. V shed 2 bases and J 5 bases; nucleotides not matched to a gene: 4. This CDR3 spans 15 amino acids. CDR3 sequence: CASSELAGGTGELFF. CDR3 DNA: TGTGCCAGCAGTGAACTAGCGGGCGGGACCGGGGAGCTGTTTTTT.

The gene calls are TRBV20-1 and TRBJ2-3; 8 bases align to TRBD2. Trimming at V came to 0 bases and at J to 5 bases, leaving 10 bases not matched to a gene. Germline CDR1 and CDR2: DFQATT and SNEGSKA (reference sequence). CDR3 length: 16 residues. CDR3 sequence reads: CSARDPAGEFGDTQYF. The CDR3 bases are TGCAGTGCTAGAGATCCAGCGGGAGAGTTCGGAGATACGCAGTATTTT.

This clonotype was detected ten times or more. The rearrangement links TRBV28 to TRBJ1-1, with D unresolved. The V and J ends lost 1 base and 2 bases respectively, with 11 bases between them. Germline V gene sequence: CDR1 MDHEN, CDR2 SYDVKM. The CDR3 has 15 amino acids. CDR3 bases: TGTGCCAGCAGTTTATATGGACGGAGAAACACTGAAGCTTTCTTT. Protein sequence: CASSLYGRRNTEAFF.

In its sample, this clonotype was seen a few times. This chain uses TRBV20-1 with TRBJ1-4; TRBD1 is a possible D gene (5 bases). This CDR3 spans 14 amino acids. Germline assignment: CDR1 DFQATT and CDR2 SNEGSKA (reference sequence). V gave up 7 bases and J gave up 5 bases, with 17 bases separating them. The CDR3 region is CSVPVAGRNEKLFF. CDR3 in DNA: TGCAGTGTCCCCGTGGCGGGGCGGAATGAAAAACTGTTTTTT.

J is TRBJ2-1 and V is TRBV11-2, with 7 bases that match TRBD2. Germline V lookup: CDR1 SGHAT, CDR2 FQNNGV. CDR3 length: 16 amino acids. Losses at the gene ends were 1 base for V and 3 bases for J; bases not matched to a gene: 6. The chain's CDR3 is CASSLGSGVVYNEQFF. The CDR3 DNA sequence: TGTGCCAGCAGCTTAGGGAGCGGGGTGGTCTACAATGAGCAGTTCTTC.

This clonotype was observed many times. The V gene is TRBV15, the J gene TRBJ2-2; D not resolved. Trimming removed 0 bases at V and 4 bases at J, with 9 bases between. The germline V gene encodes CDR1 LNHNV and CDR2 YYDKDF (reference sequence). This CDR3 has 15 amino acids. CDR3 nucleotide sequence: TGTGCCACCAGCAGAGATCACCATCCCACCGGGGAGCTGTTTTTT. This encodes CATSRDHHPTGELFF.

This clonotype was detected many times. The chain joins TRBV12-3 or TRBV12-4 to TRBJ1-2, with D maybe TRBD1 (5 bases). The V gene lost 2 bases and the J gene lost 8 bases, with 9 bases spanning the gap. The CDR3 runs 12 residues. As DNA, the CDR3 is TGTGCCAGCAGTTTAAGGAGGGGCGGCTACACCTTC. Translation gives CASSLRRGGYTF.

This clonotype was seen repeatedly, ten times or more. The chain employs TRBV7-9 and TRBJ1-4; TRBD1 agrees at 7 bases. Germline V gene sequence: CDR1 SEHNR, CDR2 FQNEAQ (reference sequence). The CDR3 runs to 16 residues. V was pared by 1 base and J by 7 bases, with 9 bases of the junction left unmatched. CDR3 sequence reads: CASSLVDRMVSEKLFF. In DNA form, the CDR3 reads TGTGCCAGCAGCTTAGTGGACAGGATGGTATCTGAAAAACTGTTTTTT.

V usage is TRBV6-1 and J usage is TRBJ1-2, with D possibly being TRBD1 (5 bases). The germline CDR1 and CDR2 sequences are MNHNS and SASEGT. This CDR3 contains 13 residues. Trimming removed 7 bases from V and 8 bases from J, with 17 bases in between. CDR3 residues: CASTPGPGDGYTF. Written as DNA, the CDR3 is TGTGCCAGCACCCCAGGGCCCGGGGACGGCTACACCTTC.

This clonotype has just a few counts. The chain combines TRBV30 with TRBJ1-5; TRBD1 might be the D (6 bases). Germline-derived CDR1 and CDR2 are GTSNPN and SVGIG (reference sequence). The CDR3 sequence is 15 residues long. V was pared by 6 bases and J by 1 base, with 16 bases between. The CDR3 protein is CACRTRGVSNQPQHF. CDR3 nucleotide sequence: TGTGCCTGCCGAACCAGGGGTGTGAGCAATCAGCCCCAGCATTTT.

This clonotype was seen at least ten times. The V call is TRBV4-1, the J call TRBJ2-7; 7 bases are a match to TRBD2. The CDR3 is made up of 15 amino acids. The ends lost 3 bases at V and 3 bases at J; junction bases unmatched: 8. Germline V gene lookup returns CDR1 MGHRA and CDR2 YSYEKL. The CDR3 here is CASSHYGLEGYEQYF. The CDR3 DNA sequence: TGCGCCAGCAGCCATTACGGACTAGAGGGCTACGAGCAGTACTTC.